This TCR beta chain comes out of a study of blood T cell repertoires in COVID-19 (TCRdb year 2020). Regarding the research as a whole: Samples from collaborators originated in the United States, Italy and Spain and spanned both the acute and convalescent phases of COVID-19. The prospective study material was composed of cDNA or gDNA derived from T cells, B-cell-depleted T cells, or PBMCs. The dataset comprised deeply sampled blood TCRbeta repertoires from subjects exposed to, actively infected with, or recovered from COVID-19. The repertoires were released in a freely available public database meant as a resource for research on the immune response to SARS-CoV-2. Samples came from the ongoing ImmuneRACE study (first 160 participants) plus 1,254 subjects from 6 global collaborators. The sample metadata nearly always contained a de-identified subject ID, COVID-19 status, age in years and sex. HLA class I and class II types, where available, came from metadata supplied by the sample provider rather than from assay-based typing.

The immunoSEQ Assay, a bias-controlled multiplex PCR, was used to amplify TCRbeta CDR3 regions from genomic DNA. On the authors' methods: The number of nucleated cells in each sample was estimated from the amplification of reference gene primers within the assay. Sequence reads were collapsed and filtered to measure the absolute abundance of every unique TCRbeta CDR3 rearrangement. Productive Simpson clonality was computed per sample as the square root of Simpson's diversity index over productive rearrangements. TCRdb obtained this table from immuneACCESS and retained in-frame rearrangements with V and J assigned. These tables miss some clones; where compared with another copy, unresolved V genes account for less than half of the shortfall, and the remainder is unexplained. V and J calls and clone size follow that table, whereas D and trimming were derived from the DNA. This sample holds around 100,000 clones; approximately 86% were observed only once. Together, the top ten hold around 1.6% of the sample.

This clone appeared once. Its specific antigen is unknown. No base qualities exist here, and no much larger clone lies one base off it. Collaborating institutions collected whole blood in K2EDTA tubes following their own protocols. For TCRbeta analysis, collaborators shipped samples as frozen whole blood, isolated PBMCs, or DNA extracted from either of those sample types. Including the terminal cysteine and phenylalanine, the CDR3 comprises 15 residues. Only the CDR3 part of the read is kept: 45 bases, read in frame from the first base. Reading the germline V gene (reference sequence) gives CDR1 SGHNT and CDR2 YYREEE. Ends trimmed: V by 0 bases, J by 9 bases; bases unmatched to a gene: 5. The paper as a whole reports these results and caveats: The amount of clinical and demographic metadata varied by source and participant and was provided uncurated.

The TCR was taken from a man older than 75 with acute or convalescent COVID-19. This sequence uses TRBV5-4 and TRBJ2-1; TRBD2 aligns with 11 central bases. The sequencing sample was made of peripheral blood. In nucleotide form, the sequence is TGTGCCAGCAGCTTGGTTACTAGCGGGAGAGGTGAGCAGTTCTTC. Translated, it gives CASSLVTSGRGEQFF.